This T cell receptor beta chain was obtained from a study of OX40 agonist ivuxolimab in advanced cancers. Assay used: immunoSEQ multiplex PCR; TCRdb lists only in-frame clones, some missing. The sample consists of tens of thousands of clones, just over 85% of them appearing once. The germline V gene has CDR1 ENHRY and CDR2 SYGVKD. The CDR3 is 15 residues long. V was cut by 2 bases and J by 4 bases, with 13 bases left in between. This chain joins TRBV10-3 and TRBJ2-3; perhaps TRBD2 as D (6 bases). This TCR was sampled from an adult with an advanced solid tumor such as melanoma, head and neck, liver or kidney cancer. The sample in question was CD4+ or CD8+ T cells sorted from blood, obtained in a trial of the OX40 agonist ivuxolimab. CDR3 coding DNA: TGTGCCATCAGTGAGCGAGGCGGGGACGCAGATACGCAGTATTTT. It translates to CAISERGGDADTQYF.